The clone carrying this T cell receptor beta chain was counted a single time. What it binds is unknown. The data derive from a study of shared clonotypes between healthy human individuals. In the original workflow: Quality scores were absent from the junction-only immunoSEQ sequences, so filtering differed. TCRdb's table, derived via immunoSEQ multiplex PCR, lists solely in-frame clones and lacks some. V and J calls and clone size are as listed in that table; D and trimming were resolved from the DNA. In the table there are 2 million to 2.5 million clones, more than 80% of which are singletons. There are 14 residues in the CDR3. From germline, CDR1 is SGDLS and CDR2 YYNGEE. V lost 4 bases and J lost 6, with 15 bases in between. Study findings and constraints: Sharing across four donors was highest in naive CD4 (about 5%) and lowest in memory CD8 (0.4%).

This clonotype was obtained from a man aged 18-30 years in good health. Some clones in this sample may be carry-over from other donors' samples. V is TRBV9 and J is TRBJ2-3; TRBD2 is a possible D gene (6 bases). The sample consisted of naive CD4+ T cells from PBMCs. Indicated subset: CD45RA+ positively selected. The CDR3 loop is CASSLQRTSDTQYF. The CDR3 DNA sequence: TGTGCCAGCAGCTTACAAAGAACTAGCGATACGCAGTATTTT. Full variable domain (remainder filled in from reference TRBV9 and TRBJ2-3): DSGVTQTPKHLITATGQRVTLRCSPRSGDLSVYWYQQSLDQGLQFLIQYYNGEERAKGNILERFSAQQFPDLHSELNLSSLELGDSALYFCASSLQRTSDTQYFGPGTRLTVL.